This TCR beta chain was found in a study of blood T cell repertoires in COVID-19. Background on the study: Specimens from acute and convalescent COVID-19 originated in the United States, Italy and Spain. T cells, B-cell-depleted T cells, or PBMCs provided the cDNA or gDNA that served as material.

Participants were aged roughly 18 to 95 years, lived in some 23 US areas, and enrolled virtually. Participants reported their clinical history, and cohort assignment relied on those reports. This CDR3 region has 13 residues. V lost 5 bases to trimming and J lost 8 bases, with 12 bases between them. Per the germline V gene, CDR1 is LNHDA and CDR2 is SQIVND (reference sequence). Method: immunoSEQ multiplex PCR; TCRdb's copy keeps in-frame clones and lacks some. This sample carries about 310,000 clones, roughly 89% of them seen once, and the ten largest clones take less than 9.5%. J is TRBJ2-2 and V is TRBV19; D is possibly TRBD2 (5 bases). This TCR was sampled from a woman in her thirties who had recovered from COVID-19. The sample consisted of PBMCs or T cells enriched from blood (not recorded which). The CDR3 spells CASSLHSGGELFF. CDR3 nucleotide sequence: TGTGCCAGTAGTCTCCACAGCGGTGGGGAGCTGTTTTTT. Supplemented by reference TRBV19 and TRBJ2-2, the full variable domain reads DGGITQSPKYLFRKEGQNVTLSCEQNLNHDAMYWYRQDPGQGLRLIYYSQIVNDFQKGDIAEGYSVSREKKESFPLTVTSAQKNPTAFYLCASSLHSGGELFFGEGSRLTVL.